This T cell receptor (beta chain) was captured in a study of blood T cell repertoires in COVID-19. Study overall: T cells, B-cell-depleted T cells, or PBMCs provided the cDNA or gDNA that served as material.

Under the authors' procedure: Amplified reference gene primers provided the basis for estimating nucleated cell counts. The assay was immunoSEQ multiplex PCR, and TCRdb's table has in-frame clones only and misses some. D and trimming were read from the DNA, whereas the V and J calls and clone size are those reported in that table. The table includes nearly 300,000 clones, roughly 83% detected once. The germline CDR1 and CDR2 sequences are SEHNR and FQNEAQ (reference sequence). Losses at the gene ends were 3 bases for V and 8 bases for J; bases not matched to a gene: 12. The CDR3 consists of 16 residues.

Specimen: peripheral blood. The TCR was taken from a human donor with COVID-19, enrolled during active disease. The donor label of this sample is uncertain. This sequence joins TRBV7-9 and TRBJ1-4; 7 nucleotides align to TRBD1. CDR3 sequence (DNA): TGTGCCAGCAGCTTTGGGGGACAGATGGGGAGCGAAAAACTGTTTTTT. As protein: CASSFGGQMGSEKLFF.